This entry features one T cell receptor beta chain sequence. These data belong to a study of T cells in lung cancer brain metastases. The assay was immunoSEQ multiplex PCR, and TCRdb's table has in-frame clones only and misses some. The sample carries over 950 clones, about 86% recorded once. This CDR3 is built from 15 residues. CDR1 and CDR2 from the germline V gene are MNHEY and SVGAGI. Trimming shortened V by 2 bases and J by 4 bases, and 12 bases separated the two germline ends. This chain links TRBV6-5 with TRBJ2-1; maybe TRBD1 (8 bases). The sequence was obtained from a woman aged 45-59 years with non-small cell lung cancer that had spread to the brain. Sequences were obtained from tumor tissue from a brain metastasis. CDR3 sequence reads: CASSYGRDRYNEQFF. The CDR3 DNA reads TGTGCCAGCAGTTACGGGAGGGACAGGTACAATGAGCAGTTCTTC.